The 15 T cell receptor beta chains in this list originate from one sample, sequenced in a study of blood T cell repertoires in COVID-19. Clones were read by immunoSEQ multiplex PCR, and TCRdb kept only the in-frame ones, dropping some. The sample lists approximately 240,000 clones; roughly 84% were seen once. The material sequenced was peripheral blood. The receptors stem from a middle-aged woman who had recovered from COVID-19.

The genes are TRBV4-1 and TRBJ2-7; 11 positions match TRBD2. Germline CDR1 reads MGHRA; CDR2 reads YSYEKL. This CDR3 is 15 amino acids long. With V trimmed by 1 base and J by 4 bases, 3 bases remained unmatched. Here the CDR3 reads CASSQGLAGGYEQYF. CDR3 DNA sequence: TGCGCCAGCAGCCAAGGGCTAGCGGGGGGTTACGAGCAGTACTTC.

The sample holds one count of this clone. V is TRBV20-1 and J is TRBJ1-3; D gene ambiguous. The CDR3 runs 13 residues. Germline V lookup: CDR1 DFQATT, CDR2 SNEGSKA (reference sequence). Trimming stripped 3 bases from V and 0 bases from J, with 6 bases between. CDR3 DNA sequence: TGCAGTGCTAGTTCTATCTCTGGAAACACCATATATTTT. Protein: CSASSISGNTIYF.

The chain couples TRBV3-1 (or the pseudogene TRBV3-2) to TRBJ2-7, with D perhaps TRBD2 (6 bases). CDR1 is LGHDT and CDR2 is YNNKEL in the germline V gene (reference sequence). This CDR3 contains 12 residues. Trimming pared 3 bases from V and 9 bases from J, leaving 12 bases between. DNA of the CDR3: TGTGCCAGCAGCCACCCGGAGGGGAGGCAGTACTTC. This translates into CASSHPEGRQYF.

The chain has TRBV9 and TRBJ2-3; TRBD2 agrees at 8 bases. Germline lookup yields CDR1 SGDLS and CDR2 YYNGEE. This CDR3 has 16 amino acids. Trimming cost V 3 bases and J 1 base; bases outside gene matches: 7. CDR3 DNA: TGTGCCAGCAGCGAGATAAGCGGGAGAGGCACAGATACGCAGTATTTT. This codes for CASSEISGRGTDTQYF.

The chain employs TRBV10-3 and TRBJ2-1; 10 nucleotides match TRBD1. The CDR3 has 14 amino acids. The V and J ends lost 4 bases and 9 bases, in that order; junction bases with no gene match: 6. Germline loops: CDR1 ENHRY, CDR2 SYGVKD. Here the CDR3 reads CAISGLDRGGEQFF. The CDR3 bases are TGTGCCATCAGTGGCCTGGACAGGGGGGGTGAGCAGTTCTTC.

The gene calls are TRBV9 and TRBJ2-3; 7 bases line up with TRBD2. The CDR3 consists of 15 residues. Germline assignment: CDR1 SGDLS and CDR2 YYNGEE. Losses at the gene ends were 2 bases for V and 0 bases for J; bases not matched to a gene: 3. Here the CDR3 reads CASSVISGSTDTQYF. The CDR3 nucleotides are TGTGCCAGCAGCGTTATTAGCGGGAGCACAGATACGCAGTATTTT.

The chain is built from TRBV7-2 and TRBJ2-7, with 10 positions matching TRBD2. Trimming at V came to 5 bases and at J to 4 bases, leaving 11 bases not matched to a gene. There are 16 residues in the CDR3. Germline CDR1 is SGHTA and CDR2 is FQGNSA. The CDR3 nucleotides are TGTGCCAGCAGCCTCGAACTAGCGGGATCACGATACGAGCAGTACTTC. This translates into CASSLELAGSRYEQYF. Full variable domain (remainder filled in from reference TRBV7-2 and TRBJ2-7): GAGVSQSPSNKVTEKGKDVELRCDPISGHTALYWYRQSLGQGLEFLIYFQGNSAPDKSGLPSDRFSAERTGGSVSTLTIQRTQQEDSAVYLCASSLELAGSRYEQYFGPGTRLTVT.

The genes are TRBV5-1 and TRBJ2-7; 9 nucleotides match TRBD1. Germline V gene lookup returns CDR1 SGHRS and CDR2 YFSETQ. Germline trimming cut 4 bases from V and 3 bases from J; bases unmatched to any gene: 8. The length of the CDR3 is 15 residues. CDR3 amino acids: CASSGGQGFIYEQYF. The CDR3 bases are TGCGCCAGCAGCGGAGGACAGGGGTTTATCTACGAGCAGTACTTC.

The CDR3 DNA is TGTGCCAGTAGTATTCCCGGGACAGGGGTAAAGGTTGTTACGCAGTATTTT. Translation gives CASSIPGTGVKVVTQYF. The gene calls are TRBV19 and TRBJ2-3; 10 positions agree with TRBD1. Germline V gives CDR1 LNHDA, CDR2 SQIVND (reference sequence). V gave up 3 bases and J gave up 8 bases; unmatched junction bases: 14. This CDR3 comprises 17 residues.

The genes are TRBV5-4 and TRBJ1-2; 10 positions agree with TRBD1. V lost 4 bases and J lost 4; bases outside the gene matches: 7. Germline lookup yields CDR1 SGHNT and CDR2 YYREEE (reference sequence). The CDR3 sequence is 15 residues long. CDR3 amino acids: CASSEGTGAIYGYTF. In DNA form, the CDR3 reads TGTGCCAGCAGCGAAGGGACAGGGGCCATCTATGGCTACACCTTC.

The chain has TRBV13 and TRBJ1-4; 7 bases match TRBD1. This CDR3 is built from 20 residues. V lost 0 bases and J lost 0; bases outside the gene matches: 13. The germline gives CDR1 PRHDT, CDR2 FYEKMQ (reference sequence). The DNA of the CDR3 is TGTGCCAGCAGCTTAGGTCGCAGGGGGGAAGATGGGACAACTAATGAAAAACTGTTTTTT. Its translation: CASSLGRRGEDGTTNEKLFF.

The chain combines TRBV3-1 (or the pseudogene TRBV3-2) with TRBJ1-4; 8 bases are shared with TRBD1. The CDR3 sequence is 18 residues long. Germline V gene data show CDR1 as LGHDT and CDR2 as YNNKEL (reference sequence). J was trimmed by 7 bases and V by 3 bases; bases with no gene match: 16. CDR3 nucleotide sequence: TGTGCCAGCAGCCAGAAGAACCGCAATTGGACAGGGCGTGAAAAACTGTTTTTT. It encodes CASSQKNRNWTGREKLFF.

The chain links TRBV14 to TRBJ2-3; D is ambiguous. Deletions cut 4 bases from V and 1 base from J, with 15 bases between. Per the germline V gene, CDR1 is SGHDN and CDR2 is FVKESK. This CDR3 has 16 residues. The CDR3 region has the DNA TGTGCCAGCAGCCCCAACTCCATTACTCGCACAGATACGCAGTATTTT. It specifies CASSPNSITRTDTQYF.

The chain uses TRBV30 and TRBJ1-2, with 9 bases identical to TRBD1. V lost 2 bases and J lost 4; bases outside the gene matches: 2. In germline, CDR1 is GTSNPN, CDR2 SVGIG (reference sequence). The CDR3 extends over 13 amino acids. The CDR3 region is CAWSQDRGYGYTF. Written as DNA, the CDR3 is TGTGCCTGGAGTCAGGACAGGGGCTATGGCTACACCTTC.

V and J are TRBV15 and TRBJ2-1, with D maybe TRBD2 (5 bases). Trimming took off 4 bases at V and 0 bases at J, with 16 bases between the two ends. The germline V gene has CDR1 LNHNV and CDR2 YYDKDF (reference sequence). The CDR3 sequence is 17 residues long. The CDR3 DNA reads TGTGCCACCAGCAAACTAGTTCAGACCGGCTCCTACAATGAGCAGTTCTTC. Translation gives CATSKLVQTGSYNEQFF.